This is a list of T cell receptor beta chains from one sample in a study of human T cells and chemical hapten exposure. Each CDR3 protein gets one entry after TCRdb re-called the RACE reads with MiXCR. Among more than 150,000 distinct CDR3 sequences listed, roughly 15% were seen once. This specimen consisted of whole blood, obtained in connection with sensitization to the hapten diphenylcyclopropenone (DPC). All receptors derive from a woman aged 30 to 39 with alopecia areata. Some clones in this sample may be carry-over from other donors' samples. Both conserved end residues are part of each CDR3. The order of the fields is clone size, J gene, V gene, D gene, CDR3 DNA, CDR3 protein. The D gene is left open where the match is weak. Clone size is given for some rows only: seen once, a few or many times, or a class if the clone is expanded.

clone_size: many; j_call: TRBJ2-1; v_call: TRBV5-1; d_call: TRBD2; cdr3_nt: TGCGCCAGCAGCCCCACTAGCGGGGCGCCAGGGGAGCAGTTCTTC; cdr3_aa: CASSPTSGAPGEQFF
clone_size: many; j_call: TRBJ1-5; v_call: TRBV3-1; d_call: .; cdr3_nt: TGTGCCAGCAGCCAATTTTCTGGTCAGCCCCAGCATTTT; cdr3_aa: CASSQFSGQPQHF
clone_size: few; j_call: TRBJ2-1; v_call: TRBV7-9; d_call: .; cdr3_nt: TGTGCCAGCAGCTCCCCGGCGTACAATGAGCAGTTCTTC; cdr3_aa: CASSSPAYNEQFF
clone_size: .; j_call: TRBJ1-1; v_call: TRBV12-3/TRBV12-4; d_call: .; cdr3_nt: TGTGCCAGCAGTTTGCCGCAGAACACTGAAGCTTTCTTT; cdr3_aa: CASSLPQNTEAFF
clone_size: few; j_call: TRBJ2-2; v_call: TRBV15; d_call: .; cdr3_nt: TGTGCCACCAGCCTCCAGACCCCCCTAGGTCGTGTCACCGGGGAGCTGTTTTTT; cdr3_aa: CATSLQTPLGRVTGELFF
clone_size: many; j_call: TRBJ1-3; v_call: TRBV5-4; d_call: TRBD1; cdr3_nt: TGTGCCAGCAGCTTGAGTGGGACAGTTGGAAACACCATATATTTT; cdr3_aa: CASSLSGTVGNTIYF
clone_size: .; j_call: TRBJ2-7; v_call: TRBV6-2/TRBV6-3; d_call: TRBD1; cdr3_nt: TGTGCCAGCAGCGGGACAGCCTCGGGCCACGAGCAGTACTTC; cdr3_aa: CASSGTASGHEQYF
clone_size: .; j_call: TRBJ2-7; v_call: TRBV19; d_call: .; cdr3_nt: TGTGCCAGTAGCACTGACAGGTACTACGAGCAGTACTTC; cdr3_aa: CASSTDRYYEQYF
clone_size: .; j_call: TRBJ2-1; v_call: TRBV6-2/TRBV6-3; d_call: TRBD1; cdr3_nt: TGTGCCAGCATAGGACAGGGGGGTTACAATGAGCAGTTCTTC; cdr3_aa: CASIGQGGYNEQFF
clone_size: few; j_call: TRBJ2-5; v_call: TRBV6-1; d_call: .; cdr3_nt: TGTGCCAGCAGTGAAGCCTCCGGGACTCAAGAGACCCAGTACTTC; cdr3_aa: CASSEASGTQETQYF
clone_size: .; j_call: TRBJ2-7; v_call: TRBV6-1; d_call: .; cdr3_nt: TGTGCCAGCAGTGAAGGTAGTCTACTACCGGGCGAGCAGTACTTC; cdr3_aa: CASSEGSLLPGEQYF
clone_size: .; j_call: TRBJ1-6; v_call: TRBV28; d_call: .; cdr3_nt: .; cdr3_aa: CASILDGVPLHF
clone_size: many; j_call: TRBJ2-1; v_call: TRBV9; d_call: TRBD2; cdr3_nt: TGTGCCAGCAGCGTATCGCTAGCGGGAGATGAGCAGTTCTTC; cdr3_aa: CASSVSLAGDEQFF
clone_size: .; j_call: TRBJ2-1; v_call: TRBV2; d_call: TRBD1; cdr3_nt: TGTGCCAGCAGCGACAGGGGCCGAGGCGAGCAGTTCTTC; cdr3_aa: CASSDRGRGEQFF
clone_size: few; j_call: TRBJ1-1; v_call: TRBV29-1; d_call: .; cdr3_nt: TGCAGCGTTGAAGGGACACTGGGAGCTTTCTTT; cdr3_aa: CSVEGTLGAFF
clone_size: .; j_call: TRBJ2-7; v_call: TRBV14; d_call: .; cdr3_nt: TGTGCCAGCAGCCATTGGCCCGCGCCCTACGAGCAGTACTTC; cdr3_aa: CASSHWPAPYEQYF
clone_size: .; j_call: TRBJ2-5; v_call: TRBV4-1; d_call: .; cdr3_nt: TGCGCCAGCAGCACCGTCCTGCCGGAGACCCAGTACTTC; cdr3_aa: CASSTVLPETQYF
clone_size: few; j_call: TRBJ1-4; v_call: TRBV4-1; d_call: .; cdr3_nt: TGCGCCAGCAGCCAAGGGGCCGGCCTCGGTGAAAAACTGTTTTTT; cdr3_aa: CASSQGAGLGEKLFF
clone_size: .; j_call: TRBJ2-3; v_call: TRBV10-3; d_call: .; cdr3_nt: TGTGCCATCAGTGGAGGGCGGGGGCCCCCCCCCACAGATACGCAGTATTTT; cdr3_aa: CAISGGRGPPPTDTQYF
clone_size: few; j_call: TRBJ2-7; v_call: TRBV20-1; d_call: TRBD2; cdr3_nt: TGCAGTGCCCCCCAAAGCGGGAGTTCTTCCTACGAGCAGTACTTC; cdr3_aa: CSAPQSGSSSYEQYF
clone_size: .; j_call: TRBJ2-5; v_call: TRBV28; d_call: TRBD1; cdr3_nt: TGTGCCAGCAGTGGGGTGCACAGGGGAGAGACCCAGTACTTC; cdr3_aa: CASSGVHRGETQYF
clone_size: few; j_call: TRBJ1-5; v_call: TRBV5-4; d_call: TRBD1; cdr3_nt: TGTGCCAGCAGCGGGGACAGGGCTCAGCCCCAGCATTTT; cdr3_aa: CASSGDRAQPQHF
clone_size: few; j_call: TRBJ1-2; v_call: TRBV28; d_call: .; cdr3_nt: TGTGCCAGCAGTTTCCCAGAGGGGAACTATGGCTACACCTTC; cdr3_aa: CASSFPEGNYGYTF
clone_size: .; j_call: TRBJ2-1; v_call: TRBV6-6; d_call: TRBD2; cdr3_nt: TGTGCCAGCAGTCCACTAGCGGGGGGTGAGCAGTTCTTC; cdr3_aa: CASSPLAGGEQFF
clone_size: .; j_call: TRBJ1-2; v_call: TRBV6-2/TRBV6-3; d_call: .; cdr3_nt: TGTGCCAGCAGTTACTCTGTCGTAGAAATCAACGGCTACACCTTC; cdr3_aa: CASSYSVVEINGYTF
clone_size: few; j_call: TRBJ2-5; v_call: TRBV27; d_call: TRBD1; cdr3_nt: TGTGCCAGCAGCTCCAGGGGGCGCGGAGAGACCCAGTACTTC; cdr3_aa: CASSSRGRGETQYF
clone_size: few; j_call: TRBJ2-2; v_call: TRBV7-2; d_call: TRBD2; cdr3_nt: TGTGCCAGCAGCTTATTCGGGACTAGCGGGATTCATTCCGGGGAGCTGTTTTTT; cdr3_aa: CASSLFGTSGIHSGELFF
clone_size: .; j_call: TRBJ1-5; v_call: TRBV6-6; d_call: TRBD1; cdr3_nt: TGTGCCAGCAGTCGAGACAGGGGAATCGATCAGCCCCAGCATTTT; cdr3_aa: CASSRDRGIDQPQHF
clone_size: many; j_call: TRBJ2-2; v_call: TRBV6-2/TRBV6-3; d_call: TRBD2; cdr3_nt: TGTGCCAGCAGTTACCAGCGGGGGGCCCCACCGGGGGAGCTGTTTTTT; cdr3_aa: CASSYQRGAPPGELFF
clone_size: .; j_call: TRBJ2-5; v_call: TRBV11-2; d_call: .; cdr3_nt: TGTGCCAGCAGCCTGATCGGCAAATGGGAGACCCAGTACTTC; cdr3_aa: CASSLIGKWETQYF
clone_size: many; j_call: TRBJ1-2; v_call: TRBV7-2; d_call: TRBD1; cdr3_nt: TGTGCCAGCAGCCAGGGACAGGGGCCCTATGGCTACACCTTC; cdr3_aa: CASSQGQGPYGYTF
clone_size: .; j_call: TRBJ1-4; v_call: TRBV12-3/TRBV12-4; d_call: .; cdr3_nt: TGTGCCAGCAGTTGGGGACGGACCTTTAATGAAAAACTGTTTTTT; cdr3_aa: CASSWGRTFNEKLFF
clone_size: many; j_call: TRBJ1-6; v_call: TRBV3-1; d_call: .; cdr3_nt: TGTGCCAGCAGCCAAGAGATGGGGGGCTCACCCCTCCACTTT; cdr3_aa: CASSQEMGGSPLHF
clone_size: few; j_call: TRBJ1-5; v_call: TRBV12-3/TRBV12-4; d_call: .; cdr3_nt: TGTGCCAGCAGTTTGCCGCCCCGCGGTCAGCCCCAGCATTTT; cdr3_aa: CASSLPPRGQPQHF
clone_size: .; j_call: TRBJ2-1; v_call: TRBV9; d_call: TRBD2; cdr3_nt: TGTGCCAGCAGCGTAGCTCCGGGACTAACTTACAATGAGCAGTTCTTC; cdr3_aa: CASSVAPGLTYNEQFF
clone_size: .; j_call: TRBJ2-5; v_call: TRBV29-1; d_call: TRBD2; cdr3_nt: TGCAGCGTCCACTCCCTGTGGTCTAGCGGATACCAAGAGACCCAGTACTTC; cdr3_aa: CSVHSLWSSGYQETQYF
clone_size: few; j_call: TRBJ2-3; v_call: TRBV12-3/TRBV12-4; d_call: .; cdr3_nt: TGTGCCAGCAGTTTTGGTACAGGTAGCACAGATACGCAGTATTTT; cdr3_aa: CASSFGTGSTDTQYF
clone_size: .; j_call: TRBJ2-7; v_call: TRBV11-1; d_call: .; cdr3_nt: TGTGCCAGCAGCTTCGAGGGAAGCTCCTACGAGCAGTACTTC; cdr3_aa: CASSFEGSSYEQYF
clone_size: .; j_call: TRBJ2-3; v_call: TRBV7-2; d_call: .; cdr3_nt: TGTGCCAGCAGCTCGAGTACAGCGGGTACGCAGTATTTT; cdr3_aa: CASSSSTAGTQYF
clone_size: .; j_call: TRBJ2-3; v_call: TRBV20-1; d_call: TRBD2; cdr3_nt: TGCAGTGCTTTGACTAGCGGGGGGACAAATACGCAGTATTTT; cdr3_aa: CSALTSGGTNTQYF
clone_size: few; j_call: TRBJ2-3; v_call: TRBV11-3; d_call: TRBD2; cdr3_nt: TGTGCCAGCAGCCCAGGGCCCGGGACTAGCGGGGGCCATCGAATAGATACGCAGTATTTT; cdr3_aa: CASSPGPGTSGGHRIDTQYF
clone_size: .; j_call: TRBJ2-3; v_call: TRBV6-6; d_call: TRBD1; cdr3_nt: TGTGCCAGCAGGGGACAGGGAAGTGGAGATACGCAGTATTTT; cdr3_aa: CASRGQGSGDTQYF
clone_size: few; j_call: TRBJ2-5; v_call: TRBV7-8; d_call: .; cdr3_nt: TGTGCCAGCAGCTTAGGGAACCAAGGGACCCAGTACTTC; cdr3_aa: CASSLGNQGTQYF
clone_size: .; j_call: TRBJ1-1; v_call: TRBV7-8; d_call: TRBD1; cdr3_nt: TGTGCCAGCAGCTTAAGGACAGGGATAGGCCAAGCTTTCTTT; cdr3_aa: CASSLRTGIGQAFF
clone_size: many; j_call: TRBJ2-2; v_call: TRBV7-9; d_call: .; cdr3_nt: TGTGCCAGCACCGGGGGAACCGGGGAGCTGTTTTTT; cdr3_aa: CASTGGTGELFF
clone_size: few; j_call: TRBJ2-1; v_call: TRBV24-1; d_call: TRBD1; cdr3_nt: TGTGCCACCAGTGATCGAACAGGGGGAATCTCCTACAATGAGCAGTTCTTC; cdr3_aa: CATSDRTGGISYNEQFF
clone_size: few; j_call: TRBJ2-1; v_call: TRBV3-2; d_call: .; cdr3_nt: TGTGCCAGCAGCCACATGAAGGACGACTCCTACAATGAGCAGTTCTTC; cdr3_aa: CASSHMKDDSYNEQFF
clone_size: many; j_call: TRBJ2-1; v_call: TRBV6-6; d_call: TRBD2; cdr3_nt: TGTGCCAGCAGTCCCGGCAGGAGCGGGGGATCCTACAATGAGCAGTTCTTC; cdr3_aa: CASSPGRSGGSYNEQFF